Following are 13 T cell receptor beta chains from one sample sequenced in a study of blood T cell repertoires in COVID-19 (dated by TCRdb to 2018 to 2020). Library preparation used the immunoSEQ multiplex PCR assay. TCRdb obtained this table from immuneACCESS and retained in-frame rearrangements with V and J assigned. These tables miss some clones; where compared with another copy, unresolved V genes account for less than half of the shortfall, and the remainder is unexplained. The sample profile shows nearly 300,000 clones; roughly 84% of them were found once. The ten largest account for around 1.6% of the sample. Sequencing input: peripheral blood. The receptors come from a human donor with COVID-19, enrolled during active disease. The donor label of this sample is uncertain.

This chain joins TRBV7-3 and TRBJ1-2, with 10 nucleotides matching TRBD1. Per germline, CDR1 SGHTA and CDR2 FQGTGA. The CDR3 consists of 14 residues. After removal of 1 base from V and 8 bases from J, the junction contained 4 bases not matched to a gene. CDR3 sequence (DNA): TGTGCCAGCAGCTTAATGGGACAGGGGTACGGCTACACCTTC. This translates into CASSLMGQGYGYTF.

This chain connects TRBV27 to TRBJ1-2; no clear D. Trimming removed 4 bases from V and 14 bases from J, with 23 bases in between. Germline V gene data show CDR1 as MNHEY and CDR2 as SMNVEV (reference sequence). CDR3 size: 14 residues. The CDR3 loop is CASSSNEPGASSTF. The CDR3 DNA reads TGTGCCAGCAGTTCGAACGAACCGGGAGCCTCGTCTACCTTC.

The gene calls are TRBV5-4 and TRBJ2-7; 9 nucleotides align to TRBD1. The germline gives CDR1 SGHNT, CDR2 YYREEE (reference sequence). The ends lost 2 bases at V and 4 bases at J; junction bases unmatched: 4. The CDR3 has 14 residues. This CDR3 is CASSLQQGAYEQYF. CDR3 coding DNA: TGTGCCAGCAGCTTACAACAGGGGGCGTACGAGCAGTACTTC.

In its sample, this clone was seen once. This chain joins TRBV6-1 and TRBJ1-5; D remains unclear. The germline V gene encodes CDR1 MNHNS and CDR2 SASEGT. There are 13 residues in the CDR3. Trimming took off 1 base at V and 6 bases at J, with 7 bases between the two ends. This chain's CDR3 is CASSEGGPQPQHF. In DNA form, the CDR3 reads TGTGCCAGCAGTGAAGGTGGGCCTCAGCCCCAGCATTTT.

V and J are TRBV30 and TRBJ1-5, with 9 positions matching TRBD1. The trim removed 4 bases at V and 5 bases at J, leaving 6 bases unmatched. The CDR3 extends over 14 amino acids. Germline V gene sequence: CDR1 GTSNPN, CDR2 SVGIG (reference sequence). The CDR3: CAWTGQGGHQPQHF. The CDR3 nucleotides are TGTGCCTGGACGGGACAGGGAGGTCATCAGCCCCAGCATTTT.

The chain combines TRBV18 with TRBJ2-1, with 9 bases aligning to TRBD2. The CDR3 consists of 17 residues. The germline V gene has CDR1 KGHSH and CDR2 LQKENI. V lost 1 base and J lost 2; bases outside the gene matches: 6. The CDR3 DNA is TGTGCCAGCTCACCACTTTTGACTAGCGGTCCCTACAATGAGCAGTTCTTC. Translating gives CASSPLLTSGPYNEQFF.

This clone was seen only once. The CDR3 nucleotides read TGTGCCAGCAGCTTAGTCCAGGGCACATCTGAAGCTTTCTTT. It is translated as CASSLVQGTSEAFF. The rearrangement uses TRBV7-2 and TRBJ1-1, with a possible D match to TRBD1 (5 bases). This CDR3 comprises 14 residues. Trimming pared 1 base from V and 6 bases from J, leaving 12 bases between. Germline loops: CDR1 SGHTA, CDR2 FQGNSA.

This chain joins TRBV28 and TRBJ1-4; possibly TRBD1 for D (6 bases). CDR1 is MDHEN, CDR2 SYDVKM, per germline. This CDR3 is 15 amino acids long. The V end was cut by 1 base, the J end by 2 bases, with 8 bases between. CDR3 sequence reads: CASSLSGGTNEKLFF. In DNA, the CDR3 is TGTGCCAGCAGTTTATCGGGGGGCACTAATGAAAAACTGTTTTTT.

This chain joins TRBV27 and TRBJ2-7; 8 bases are shared with TRBD1. J was trimmed by 6 bases and V by 6 bases; bases with no gene match: 10. CDR3 length equals 14 residues. The germline gives CDR1 MNHEY, CDR2 SMNVEV (reference sequence). CDR3 region: CASRPRDRLTEQYF. The CDR3 DNA reads as TGTGCCAGCAGGCCACGGGACAGGCTTACCGAGCAGTACTTC.

The rearrangement joins TRBV3-1 (or the pseudogene TRBV3-2) to TRBJ2-1, with 13 bases fitting TRBD2. Germline trimming cut 4 bases from V and 10 bases from J; bases unmatched to any gene: 7. This CDR3 contains 15 residues. CDR1 and CDR2 (germline): LGHDT, YNNKEL (reference sequence). The CDR3 region has the DNA TGTGCCAGCAGCCCCCTTGGGACTAGCGGGGACGAGCAGTTCTTC. Protein: CASSPLGTSGDEQFF.

The chain is built from TRBV5-4 and TRBJ2-1, with D possibly TRBD2 on 6 matching bases. The CDR3 loop spans 15 amino acids. The germline V and J ends were trimmed by 0 bases and 1 base, with 8 bases remaining between them. Germline V lookup: CDR1 SGHNT, CDR2 YYREEE (reference sequence). This CDR3 reads CASSLGTTSYNEQFF. CDR3 DNA: TGTGCCAGCAGCTTGGGGACTACATCCTACAATGAGCAGTTCTTC.

The chain combines TRBV11-2 with TRBJ2-3; 10 nucleotides match TRBD2. The CDR3 extends over 16 amino acids. Trimming at V came to 3 bases and at J to 2 bases, leaving 5 bases not matched to a gene. Germline V gene data show CDR1 as SGHAT and CDR2 as FQNNGV. In nucleotides, the CDR3 is TGTGCCAGCAGCTTTAGCGGGAGGACCTACACAGATACGCAGTATTTT. Protein sequence: CASSFSGRTYTDTQYF.

The V and J genes are TRBV7-9 and TRBJ2-1; tentatively, D is TRBD2 (5 bases). Germline V gives CDR1 SEHNR, CDR2 FQNEAQ (reference sequence). V was trimmed by 1 base and J by 10 bases, leaving 14 bases between them. CDR3 length: 14 residues. The CDR3 spells CASSLGGSTIEQFF. In DNA form, the CDR3 reads TGTGCCAGCAGCTTAGGCGGGTCTACGATCGAGCAGTTCTTC.